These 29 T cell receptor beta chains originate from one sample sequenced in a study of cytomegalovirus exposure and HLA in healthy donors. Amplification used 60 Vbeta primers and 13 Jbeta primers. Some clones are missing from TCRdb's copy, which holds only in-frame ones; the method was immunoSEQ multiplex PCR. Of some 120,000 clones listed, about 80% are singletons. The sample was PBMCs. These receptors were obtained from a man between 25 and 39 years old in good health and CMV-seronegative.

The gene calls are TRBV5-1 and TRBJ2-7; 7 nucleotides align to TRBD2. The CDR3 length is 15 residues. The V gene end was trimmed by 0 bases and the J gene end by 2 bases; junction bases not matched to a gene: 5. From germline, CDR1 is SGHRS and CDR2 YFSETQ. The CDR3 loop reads CASSLDRGGPYEQYF. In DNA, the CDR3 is TGCGCCAGCAGCTTGGATAGGGGAGGGCCCTACGAGCAGTACTTC. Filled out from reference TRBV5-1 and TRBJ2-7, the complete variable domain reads KAGVTQTPRYLIKTRGQQVTLSCSPISGHRSVSWYQQTPGQGLQFLFEYFSETQRNKGNFPGRFSGRQFSNSRSEMNVSTLELGDSALYLCASSLDRGGPYEQYFGPGTRLTVT.

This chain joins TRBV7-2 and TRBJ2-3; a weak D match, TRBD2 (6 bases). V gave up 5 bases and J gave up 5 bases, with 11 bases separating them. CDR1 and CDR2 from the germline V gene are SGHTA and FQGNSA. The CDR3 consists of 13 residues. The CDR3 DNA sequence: TGTGCCAGCAGCCGGGACTGGAGAGATACGCAGTATTTT. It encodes CASSRDWRDTQYF.

The CDR3 DNA reads as TGTGCCAGCAGTTTGGCACTAGCGGGAGGCCCCCTGGAGCAGTACTTC. As protein: CASSLALAGGPLEQYF. The chain carries TRBV27 and TRBJ2-7; TRBD2 matches 12 bases. This CDR3 is 16 amino acids long. In germline, CDR1 is MNHEY, CDR2 SMNVEV (reference sequence). V lost 3 bases, J lost 7 bases, and 10 bases stayed unmatched.

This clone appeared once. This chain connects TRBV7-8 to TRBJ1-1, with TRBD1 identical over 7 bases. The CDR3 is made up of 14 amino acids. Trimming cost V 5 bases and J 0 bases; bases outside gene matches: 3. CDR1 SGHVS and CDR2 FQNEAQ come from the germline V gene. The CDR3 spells CASSGTVMNTEAFF. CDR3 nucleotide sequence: TGTGCCAGCAGCGGGACAGTTATGAACACTGAAGCTTTCTTT.

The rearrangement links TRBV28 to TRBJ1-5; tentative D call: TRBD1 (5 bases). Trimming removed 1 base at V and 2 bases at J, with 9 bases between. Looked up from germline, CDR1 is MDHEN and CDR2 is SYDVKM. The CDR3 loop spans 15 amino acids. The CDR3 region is CASSLSRGGNQPQHF. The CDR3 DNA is TGTGCCAGCAGTTTATCCCGGGGGGGCAATCAGCCCCAGCATTTT.

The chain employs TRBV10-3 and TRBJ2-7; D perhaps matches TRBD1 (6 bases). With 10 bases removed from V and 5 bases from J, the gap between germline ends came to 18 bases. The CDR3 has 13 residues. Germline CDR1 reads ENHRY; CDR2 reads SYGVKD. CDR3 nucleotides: TGTGCCACGTTAGGGGGAGCCGTTGACGAGCAGTACTTC. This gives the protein CATLGGAVDEQYF.

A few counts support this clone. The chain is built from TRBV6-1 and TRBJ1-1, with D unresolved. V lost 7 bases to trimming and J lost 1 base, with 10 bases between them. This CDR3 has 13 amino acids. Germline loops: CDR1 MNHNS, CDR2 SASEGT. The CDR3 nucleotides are TGTGCCAGCACTCAACCAGGGAACACTGAAGCTTTCTTT. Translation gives CASTQPGNTEAFF.

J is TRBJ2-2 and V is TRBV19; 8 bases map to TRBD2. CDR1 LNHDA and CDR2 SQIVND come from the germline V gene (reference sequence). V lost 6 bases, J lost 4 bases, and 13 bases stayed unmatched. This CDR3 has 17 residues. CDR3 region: CASSSGGGQGGTGELFF. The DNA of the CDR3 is TGTGCCAGTAGCTCGGGCGGGGGGCAAGGAGGCACCGGGGAGCTGTTTTTT.

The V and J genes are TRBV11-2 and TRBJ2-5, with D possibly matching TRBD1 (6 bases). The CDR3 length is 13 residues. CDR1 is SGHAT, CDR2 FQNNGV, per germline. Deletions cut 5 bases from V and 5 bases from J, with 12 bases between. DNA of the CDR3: TGTGCCAGCAGCCGGACAGTTGCGGAGACCCAGTACTTC. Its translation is CASSRTVAETQYF.

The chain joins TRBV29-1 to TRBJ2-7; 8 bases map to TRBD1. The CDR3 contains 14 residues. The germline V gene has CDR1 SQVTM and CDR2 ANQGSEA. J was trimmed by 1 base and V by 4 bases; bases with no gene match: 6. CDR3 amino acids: CSVVPGQVSYEQYF. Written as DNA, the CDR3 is TGCAGCGTTGTACCGGGACAGGTTTCCTACGAGCAGTACTTC.

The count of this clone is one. The CDR3 reads CASILGVGEGNYNEQFF. DNA of the CDR3: TGTGCCAGCATCCTTGGAGTTGGGGAGGGAAATTACAATGAGCAGTTCTTC. This chain connects TRBV5-8 to TRBJ2-1, with 7 bases identical to TRBD2. Per the germline V gene, CDR1 is SGHTS and CDR2 is YDEGEE. V dropped 6 bases and J dropped 4; count of bases not matched to a gene: 16. The CDR3 length is 17 residues.

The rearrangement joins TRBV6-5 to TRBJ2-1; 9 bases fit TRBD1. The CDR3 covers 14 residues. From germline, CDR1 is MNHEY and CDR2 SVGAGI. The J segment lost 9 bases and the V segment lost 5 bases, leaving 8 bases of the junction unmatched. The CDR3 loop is CASSPRDRAGEQFF. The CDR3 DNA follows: TGTGCCAGCAGTCCACGGGACAGGGCTGGTGAGCAGTTCTTC.

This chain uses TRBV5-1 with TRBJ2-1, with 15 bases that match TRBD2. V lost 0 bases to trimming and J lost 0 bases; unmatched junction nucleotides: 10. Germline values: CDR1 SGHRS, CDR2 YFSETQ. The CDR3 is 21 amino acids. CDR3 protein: CASSLVLGLAGGPGSYNEQFF. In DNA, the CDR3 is TGCGCCAGCAGCTTGGTTTTGGGACTAGCGGGAGGCCCGGGCTCCTACAATGAGCAGTTCTTC. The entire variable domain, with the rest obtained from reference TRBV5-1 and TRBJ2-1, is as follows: KAGVTQTPRYLIKTRGQQVTLSCSPISGHRSVSWYQQTPGQGLQFLFEYFSETQRNKGNFPGRFSGRQFSNSRSEMNVSTLELGDSALYLCASSLVLGLAGGPGSYNEQFFGPGTRLTVL.

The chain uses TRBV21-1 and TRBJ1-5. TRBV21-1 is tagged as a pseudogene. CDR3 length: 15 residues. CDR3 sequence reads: CASSQVGGSSQPQHF. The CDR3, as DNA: TGTGCCAGCAGCCAAGTGGGCGGGTCAAGTCAGCCCCAGCATTTT.

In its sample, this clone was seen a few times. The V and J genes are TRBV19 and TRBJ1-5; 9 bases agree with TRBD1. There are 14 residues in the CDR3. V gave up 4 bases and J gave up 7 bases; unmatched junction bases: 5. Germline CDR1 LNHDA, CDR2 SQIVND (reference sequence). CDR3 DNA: TGTGCCAGTAGTACAACAGGGGGCGGGCAGCCCCAGCATTTT. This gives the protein CASSTTGGGQPQHF.

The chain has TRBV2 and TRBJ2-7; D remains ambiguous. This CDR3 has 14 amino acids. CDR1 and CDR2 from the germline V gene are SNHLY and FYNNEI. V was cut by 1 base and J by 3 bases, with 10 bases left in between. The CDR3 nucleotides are TGTGCCAGCAGTGAAGGAGGAGTGGGCTACGAGCAGTACTTC. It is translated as CASSEGGVGYEQYF.

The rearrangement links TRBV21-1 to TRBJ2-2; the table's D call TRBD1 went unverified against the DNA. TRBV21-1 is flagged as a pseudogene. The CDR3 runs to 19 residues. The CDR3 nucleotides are TGTGCCAGCAGCAAAGGGTGCGGTAGGGGGACGAAGAACACCGGGGAGCTGTTTTTT. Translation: CASSKGCGRGTKNTGELFF.

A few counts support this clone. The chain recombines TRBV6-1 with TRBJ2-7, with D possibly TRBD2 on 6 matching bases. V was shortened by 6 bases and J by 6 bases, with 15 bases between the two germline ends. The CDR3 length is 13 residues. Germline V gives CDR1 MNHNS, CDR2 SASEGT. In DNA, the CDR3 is TGTGCCAGCAGGTCCTCCCGGGGAGGCGAGCAGTACTTC. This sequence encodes CASRSSRGGEQYF.

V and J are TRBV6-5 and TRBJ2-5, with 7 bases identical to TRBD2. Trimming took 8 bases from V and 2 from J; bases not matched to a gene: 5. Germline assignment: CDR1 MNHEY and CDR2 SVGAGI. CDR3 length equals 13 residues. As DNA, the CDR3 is TGTGCCAGCGGCAGACTAGCACAAGAGACCCAGTACTTC. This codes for CASGRLAQETQYF.

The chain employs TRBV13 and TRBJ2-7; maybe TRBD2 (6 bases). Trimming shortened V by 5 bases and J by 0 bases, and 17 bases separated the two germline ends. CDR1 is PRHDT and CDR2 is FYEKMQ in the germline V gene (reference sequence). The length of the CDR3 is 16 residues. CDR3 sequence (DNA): TGTGCCAGCAGCCCCCGGGCTAGCGTGAGCTCCTACGAGCAGTACTTC. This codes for CASSPRASVSSYEQYF. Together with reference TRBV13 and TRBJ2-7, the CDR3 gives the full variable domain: AAGVIQSPRHLIKEKRETATLKCYPIPRHDTVYWYQQGPGQDPQFLISFYEKMQSDKGSIPDRFSAQQFSDYHSELNMSSLELGDSALYFCASSPRASVSSYEQYFGPGTRLTVT.

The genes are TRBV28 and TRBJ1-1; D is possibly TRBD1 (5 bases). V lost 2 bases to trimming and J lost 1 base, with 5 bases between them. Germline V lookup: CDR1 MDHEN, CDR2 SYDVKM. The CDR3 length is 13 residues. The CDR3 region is CASSLGANTEAFF. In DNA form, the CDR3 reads TGTGCCAGCAGTTTAGGGGCGAACACTGAAGCTTTCTTT.

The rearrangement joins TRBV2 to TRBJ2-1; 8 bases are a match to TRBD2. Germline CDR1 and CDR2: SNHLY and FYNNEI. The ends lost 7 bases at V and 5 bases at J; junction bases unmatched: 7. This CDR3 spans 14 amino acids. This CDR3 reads CASTRLATNNEQFF. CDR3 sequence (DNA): TGTGCCAGCACCCGACTAGCGACAAACAATGAGCAGTTCTTC. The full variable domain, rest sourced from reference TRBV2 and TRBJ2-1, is EPEVTQTPSHQVTQMGQEVILRCVPISNHLYFYWYRQILGQKVEFLVSFYNNEISEKSEIFDDQFSVERPDGSNFTLKIRSTKLEDSAMYFCASTRLATNNEQFFGPGTRLTVL.

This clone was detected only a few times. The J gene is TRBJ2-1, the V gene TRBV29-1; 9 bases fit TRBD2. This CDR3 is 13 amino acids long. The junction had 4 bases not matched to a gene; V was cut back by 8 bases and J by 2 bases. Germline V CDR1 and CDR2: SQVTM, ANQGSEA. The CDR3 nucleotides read TGCAGCTTGCTAGCGGGGACCTACAATGAGCAGTTCTTC. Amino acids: CSLLAGTYNEQFF.

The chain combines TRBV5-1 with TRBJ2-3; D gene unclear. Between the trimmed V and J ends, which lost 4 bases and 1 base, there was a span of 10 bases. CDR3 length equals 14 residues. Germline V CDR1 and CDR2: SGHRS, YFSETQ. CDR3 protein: CASSPRQGTDTQYF. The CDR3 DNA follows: TGCGCCAGCAGCCCAAGGCAGGGCACAGATACGCAGTATTTT. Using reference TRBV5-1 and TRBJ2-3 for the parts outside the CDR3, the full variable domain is KAGVTQTPRYLIKTRGQQVTLSCSPISGHRSVSWYQQTPGQGLQFLFEYFSETQRNKGNFPGRFSGRQFSNSRSEMNVSTLELGDSALYLCASSPRQGTDTQYFGPGTRLTVL.

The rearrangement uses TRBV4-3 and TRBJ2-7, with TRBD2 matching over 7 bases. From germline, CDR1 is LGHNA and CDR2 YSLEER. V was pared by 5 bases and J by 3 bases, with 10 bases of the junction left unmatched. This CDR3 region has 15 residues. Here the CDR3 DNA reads TGCGCCAGCAGCGGAGAATCTCGGGGGGACTACGAGCAGTACTTC. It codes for CASSGESRGDYEQYF.

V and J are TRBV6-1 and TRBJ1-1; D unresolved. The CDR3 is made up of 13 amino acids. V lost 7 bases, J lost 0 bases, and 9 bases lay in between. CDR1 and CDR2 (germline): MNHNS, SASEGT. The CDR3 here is CASIRQMNTEAFF. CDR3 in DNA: TGTGCCAGCATCCGCCAGATGAACACTGAAGCTTTCTTT.

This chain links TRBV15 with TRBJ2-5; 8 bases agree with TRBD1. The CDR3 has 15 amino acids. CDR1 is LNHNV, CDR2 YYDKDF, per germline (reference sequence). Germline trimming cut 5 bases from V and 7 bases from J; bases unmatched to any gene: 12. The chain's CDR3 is CATSPDRGLWGTQYF. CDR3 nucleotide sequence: TGTGCCACCAGCCCTGACAGGGGATTGTGGGGGACCCAGTACTTC.

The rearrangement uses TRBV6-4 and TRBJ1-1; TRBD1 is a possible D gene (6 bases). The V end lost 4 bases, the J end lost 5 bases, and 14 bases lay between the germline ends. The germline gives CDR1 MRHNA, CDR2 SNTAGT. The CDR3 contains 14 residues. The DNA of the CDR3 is TGTGCCAGCAGTGCAGGGGCCTTGGGGACTGAAGCTTTCTTT. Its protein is CASSAGALGTEAFF.

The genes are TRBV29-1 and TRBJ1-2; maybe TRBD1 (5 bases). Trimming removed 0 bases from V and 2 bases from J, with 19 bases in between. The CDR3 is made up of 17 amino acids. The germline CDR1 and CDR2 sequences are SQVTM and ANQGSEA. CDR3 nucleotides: TGCAGCGTTGAAGATTATCTCGTTGGAGGGGAGAACTATGGCTACACCTTC. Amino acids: CSVEDYLVGGENYGYTF.